A selection of T cell receptor beta chains follows, all from one sample in a study of lung T cells in sarcoidosis with Löfgren's syndrome. Via MiXCR, TCRdb re-called the reads, giving one row per CDR3 protein. The data hold 4,000 or so distinct CDR3 sequences, with about a fifth observed a single time. The source material was CD4+ T cells from bronchoalveolar lavage. All receptors derive from a human donor with sarcoidosis (Löfgren's syndrome or another form), or a control subject (not recorded which). Each CDR3 is given with its conserved first and last residue. D genes are given only for firm matches. Only part of the rows carry a size: once, few, many, or a class if the clone is expanded.

>TRBV20-1|NA|TRBJ1-4|NA
TGCAGTGCTAGAGATCTCCTAGGGGACCAAAATGAAAAACTGTTTTTT
CSARDLLGDQNEKLFF
>TRBV3-1|NA|TRBJ1-1|medium-sized
TGTGCCAGCAGCCGGACCGAAGGCACTGAAGCTTTCTTT
CASSRTEGTEAFF
>TRBV28|NA|TRBJ2-1|medium-sized
TGTGCCAGCAGTTTGGTAGGGCACTACAATGAGCAGTTCTTC
CASSLVGHYNEQFF
>TRBV7-6|NA|TRBJ2-3|once
TGTGCCAGCAGCCTCGGAGCAGATACGCAGTGTTTT
CASSLGADTQCF
>TRBV29-1|NA|TRBJ2-5|many
TGCAGCGTCCGGAAGCGTCCTGGGGAGACCCAGTACTTC
CSVRKRPGETQYF
>TRBV7-9|TRBD1|TRBJ1-2|medium-sized
TGTGCCAGCAGCTTAGAACAGGGGATTGGCTACACCTTC
CASSLEQGIGYTF
>TRBV10-1|NA|TRBJ1-1|many
TGCGCCAGCCGGGAGGGGGGGGGCGAACAGAGGGCCAGAGTACCTAACACTGAAGCTTTCTTT
CASREGGGEQRARVPNTEAFF
>TRBV28|NA|TRBJ2-3|medium-sized
TGTGCCAGCAGTCTACAGGGTGTCACAGATACGCAGTATTTT
CASSLQGVTDTQYF
>TRBV12-3/TRBV12-4|TRBD2|TRBJ2-1|medium-sized
TGTGCCAGCAACCTGGACTTCTTGGCGGGGGGAACCCACAATGAGCAGTTCTTC
CASNLDFLAGGTHNEQFF
>TRBV28|TRBD2|TRBJ2-1|once
TGTGCCAGTAGTTTCCACGGACTAGCGGGCAATGAGCAGTTCTTC
CASSFHGLAGNEQFF
>TRBV18|TRBD2|TRBJ2-1|many
TGTGCCAGCTCACCGGGACTAGCGGGGGACAATGAGCAGTTCTTC
CASSPGLAGDNEQFF
>TRBV20-1|TRBD1|TRBJ1-5|medium-sized
TGCAGTGCCCCTGGGACAGGACCAAATCAGCCCCAGCATTTT
CSAPGTGPNQPQHF
>TRBV11-2|NA|TRBJ1-2|many
TGTGCCAGCAGCTTTGGCAGAGGGGGCTATGGCTACACCTTC
CASSFGRGGYGYTF
>TRBV4-1|TRBD1|TRBJ2-3|medium-sized
TGCGCCAGCAGCCACCCCGGACAGGCCGGCGGGACAGATACGCAGTATTTT
CASSHPGQAGGTDTQYF
>TRBV28|TRBD2|TRBJ2-1|NA
TGTGCCAGCAGTTGTTTAGCGGGGGGGCCCAATGAGCAGCTCTTC
CASSCLAGGPNEQLF
>TRBV19|NA|TRBJ2-3|many
TGTGCCAGTAGTATACCGCCGGCCGATACGCAGTATTTT
CASSIPPADTQYF
>TRBV7-9|NA|TRBJ1-3|medium-sized
TGTGCCAGCAGCTTAGACGGAGGAAACACCATATATTTT
CASSLDGGNTIYF
>TRBV29-1|NA|TRBJ1-2|many
TGCAGCGTTGAGCAGGGAAACTATGGCTACACCTTC
CSVEQGNYGYTF
>TRBV20-1|TRBD1|TRBJ2-3|medium-sized
TGCAGTGCTTGGGACAGCTCTGTCACAGATACGCAGTATTTT
CSAWDSSVTDTQYF
>TRBV12-3/TRBV12-4|TRBD1|TRBJ1-1|many
TGTGCCAGCAGGACAGGGGACACTGAAGCTTTCTTT
CASRTGDTEAFF
>TRBV9|TRBD1|TRBJ1-2|many
TGTGCCAGCAGCCCACAGACAGGGGTTAACGGCTACACCTTC
CASSPQTGVNGYTF
>TRBV20-1|TRBD2|TRBJ2-3|medium-sized
TGCAGTGCAGGAACTAGCGGGAGGGCCGTGGCAGATACGCAGTATTTT
CSAGTSGRAVADTQYF
>TRBV2|NA|TRBJ2-7|NA
TGTGCCAGCAGTGTTTTGGGGAGGCAGTACTTC
CASSVLGRQYF
>TRBV2|TRBD1|TRBJ2-3|medium-sized
TGTGCCAGCAGCTTGGGACAGGGGGCGTATACGCAGTATTTT
CASSLGQGAYTQYF
>TRBV6-1|NA|TRBJ1-2|large
TGTGCCAGCCGTACCGGGACAAATCTTGGCTACACCTTC
CASRTGTNLGYTF
>TRBV24-1|TRBD1|TRBJ2-4|medium-sized
TGTGCCACCAGTGACCCAGGGACAGATCGCCAGTACTTC
CATSDPGTDRQYF
>TRBV27|TRBD2|TRBJ2-3|medium-sized
TGTGCCAGCAGAACTATCAGCGGGGGGCCGAACACAGATACGCAGTATTTT
CASRTISGGPNTDTQYF
>TRBV28|NA|TRBJ1-3|medium-sized
TGTGCCAGCCAAGCATTCCGGGACGCAGGAAACACCATATATTTT
CASQAFRDAGNTIYF
>TRBV6-1|TRBD1|TRBJ2-1|medium-sized
TGTGCCAGCCTAAGACAGGGCAGCTCCTACAATGAGCAGTTCTTC
CASLRQGSSYNEQFF
>TRBV7-9|NA|TRBJ2-3|many
TGTGCCAGCAGCGAGTGGGGGATCACAGATACGCAGTATTTT
CASSEWGITDTQYF
>TRBV12-3/TRBV12-4|NA|TRBJ1-1|medium-sized
TGTGCCAGCAGGGCCCGAGACGCTGAAGCTTTCTTT
CASRARDAEAFF